This passage covers 10 T cell receptor beta chains from one sample sequenced in a study of T cell clonotyping in hematopoietic cell transplantation. The assay was immunoSEQ multiplex PCR, and TCRdb's table has in-frame clones only and misses some. The table has about 15,000 clones, 94% seen once. The sequencing here drew on PBMCs, taken 30 days after allogeneic stem cell transplant. The origin of the receptors is a male patient aged 55 to 70 who had an allogeneic stem cell transplant from an unrelated donor, so the T cells may come from the graft donor. Some clones in this sample may be carry-over from other donors' samples.

This clone was seen just once. The chain couples TRBV2 to TRBJ1-3; D is unresolved. The CDR3 is 16 residues long. Germline CDR1 reads SNHLY; CDR2 reads FYNNEI. V lost 7 bases and J lost 0, with 16 bases in between. The CDR3 DNA is TGTGCCAGCACCTGGAACGGACCGAACTCTGGAAACACCATATATTTT. This sequence encodes CASTWNGPNSGNTIYF.

Only one count was recorded for this clone. The chain uses TRBV28 and TRBJ2-7; 10 nucleotides line up with TRBD1. Trimming at V came to 6 bases and at J to 10 bases, leaving 12 bases not matched to a gene. Germline V gene lookup returns CDR1 MDHEN and CDR2 SYDVKM. CDR3 length equals 14 residues. The CDR3 sequence is CASRMTGGTTDQYF. The CDR3 DNA is TGTGCCAGCAGGATGACAGGGGGCACTACGGATCAGTACTTC.

The rearrangement uses TRBV15 and TRBJ2-7, with D unclear. Germline loops: CDR1 LNHNV, CDR2 YYDKDF (reference sequence). Trimming took off 7 bases at V and 0 bases at J, with 13 bases between the two ends. This CDR3 region has 14 residues. The CDR3 loop is CATTIGDSSYEQYF. DNA of the CDR3: TGTGCCACCACAATAGGCGATAGCTCCTACGAGCAGTACTTC.

The count of this clone is one. This chain joins TRBV19 and TRBJ1-4; 8 bases align to TRBD1. V shed 9 bases and J 4 bases; nucleotides not matched to a gene: 7. This CDR3 has 14 residues. Germline-derived CDR1 and CDR2 are LNHDA and SQIVND (reference sequence). CDR3 loop: CASNRQGSNEKLFF. CDR3 bases: TGTGCCAGCAATCGACAGGGGAGTAATGAAAAACTGTTTTTT.

The rearrangement uses TRBV7-2 and TRBJ1-2, with D unclear. Germline CDR1 SGHTA, CDR2 FQGNSA. The CDR3 consists of 12 residues. Deletions cut 5 bases from V and 10 bases from J, with 14 bases between. For the CDR3, the DNA is TGTGCCAGCAGCGCGGTCCTCACAGACTACACCTTC. Residues: CASSAVLTDYTF.

This chain uses TRBV21-1 with TRBJ2-7. TRBV21-1 constitutes a pseudogene. The CDR3 loop spans 14 amino acids. In DNA form, the CDR3 reads TGTGCCAGCAGCGAAACAGGGAGGTTGGGCGAGCAGTACTTC. Its protein is CASSETGRLGEQYF.

Only one count was recorded for this clone. The chain has TRBV19 and TRBJ2-3; D is uncertain. Germline values: CDR1 LNHDA, CDR2 SQIVND (reference sequence). Trimming stripped 3 bases from V and 0 bases from J, with 7 bases between. The CDR3 extends over 14 amino acids. The CDR3 reads CASSINPSTDTQYF. CDR3 sequence (DNA): TGTGCCAGTAGTATCAACCCTAGCACAGATACGCAGTATTTT.

The chain has TRBV9 and TRBJ2-3, with D possibly TRBD2 on 6 matching bases. Germline V gene lookup returns CDR1 SGDLS and CDR2 YYNGEE. This CDR3 contains 14 residues. The V gene lost 0 bases and the J gene lost 4 bases, with 9 bases spanning the gap. The CDR3 sequence: CASSVGQRADTQYF. The CDR3 nucleotides read TGTGCCAGCAGCGTAGGGCAGCGGGCAGATACGCAGTATTTT.

This clone was found a few times. The DNA for the CDR3 is TGTGCCAGCAGTTTTGGAGGGGACCACTACGAGCAGTACTTC. Its protein is CASSFGGDHYEQYF. The J gene is TRBJ2-7, the V gene TRBV28; D may be TRBD2 (6 bases). V lost 3 bases and J lost 3, with 12 bases in between. The germline V gene has CDR1 MDHEN and CDR2 SYDVKM. The CDR3 spans 14 residues.

V is TRBV6-6 and J is TRBJ1-1; D is undetermined. The V gene's germline CDR1 is MNHNY and CDR2 SVGAGI (reference sequence). Between the trimmed V and J ends, which lost 2 bases and 5 bases, there was a span of 9 bases. The CDR3 spans 13 residues. The CDR3 spells CASSYREPTEAFF. CDR3 nucleotides: TGTGCCAGCAGTTACCGCGAGCCGACTGAAGCTTTCTTT.